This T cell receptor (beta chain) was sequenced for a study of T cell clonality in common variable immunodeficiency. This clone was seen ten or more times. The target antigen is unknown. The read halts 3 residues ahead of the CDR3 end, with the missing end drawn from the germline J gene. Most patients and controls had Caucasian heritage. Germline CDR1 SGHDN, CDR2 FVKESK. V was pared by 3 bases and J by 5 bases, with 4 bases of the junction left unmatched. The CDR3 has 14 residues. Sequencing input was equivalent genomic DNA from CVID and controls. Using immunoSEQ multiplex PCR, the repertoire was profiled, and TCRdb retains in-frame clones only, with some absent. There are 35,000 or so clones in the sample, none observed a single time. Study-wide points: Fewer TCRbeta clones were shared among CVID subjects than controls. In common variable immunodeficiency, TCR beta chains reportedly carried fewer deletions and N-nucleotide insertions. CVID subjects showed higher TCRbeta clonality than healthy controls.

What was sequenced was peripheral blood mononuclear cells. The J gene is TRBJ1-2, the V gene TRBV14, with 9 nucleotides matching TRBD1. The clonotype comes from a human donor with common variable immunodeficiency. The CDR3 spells CASSQLQGAYGYTF. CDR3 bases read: TGTGCCAGCAGCCAGCTACAGGGGGCGTATGGC.